The 23 T cell receptor beta chains given below trace back to one sample, sequenced in a study of control samples from healthy donors and cancer patients. Sequenced by immunoSEQ multiplex PCR; TCRdb stores in-frame clones only, minus some. The table records some 150,000 clones, 85% to 95% of them present only once. Sequences were obtained from blood. Receptors originate from a man between 40 and 49 years old in good health.

This clone was found a few times. This chain links TRBV28 with TRBJ2-7; TRBD2 matches at 7 bases. The CDR3 loop spans 15 amino acids. V shed 4 bases, J shed 1 base, and the junction held 7 bases outside the gene matches. The V gene's germline CDR1 is MDHEN and CDR2 SYDVKM. The CDR3 region is CASSSAGGGSYEQYF. In nucleotides, the CDR3 is TGTGCCAGCAGTTCTGCTGGCGGGGGTTCCTACGAGCAGTACTTC. Looking up the rest from reference TRBV28 and TRBJ2-7 gives the full variable domain: DVKVTQSSRYLVKRTGEKVFLECVQDMDHENMFWYRQDPGLGLRLIYFSYDVKMKEKGDIPEGYSVSREKKERFSLILESASTNQTSMYLCASSSAGGGSYEQYFGPGTRLTVT.

This clone was detected a few times. The chain is built from TRBV7-2 and TRBJ1-3, with a possible D match to TRBD1 (5 bases). Trimming shortened V by 1 base and J by 0 bases, and 10 bases separated the two germline ends. CDR1 and CDR2 (germline): SGHTA, FQGNSA. This CDR3 comprises 16 residues. The CDR3 DNA is TGTGCCAGCAGCTTAGGGCCTAGGGGCTCTGGAAACACCATATATTTT. Amino acids: CASSLGPRGSGNTIYF.

This chain links TRBV11-2 with TRBJ2-1, with 8 bases fitting TRBD2. CDR1 and CDR2 from the germline V gene are SGHAT and FQNNGV. The CDR3 is 17 residues long. With 4 bases clipped from V and 0 bases from J, the junction kept 8 bases outside the gene matches. CDR3 loop: CASSSLAGPSSYNEQFF. DNA of the CDR3: TGTGCCAGCAGCTCTTTAGCGGGGCCGAGCTCCTACAATGAGCAGTTCTTC.

The rearrangement joins TRBV5-1 to TRBJ2-7; 8 bases agree with TRBD1. This CDR3 is 12 amino acids long. Germline V lookup: CDR1 SGHRS, CDR2 YFSETQ. Trimming removed 3 bases from V and 6 bases from J; junction bases left unmatched: 2. In nucleotides, the CDR3 is TGCGCCAGCAGCTATACAGGGGGCGAGCAGTACTTC. Translating gives CASSYTGGEQYF.

The chain is built from TRBV7-2 and TRBJ2-2; 11 nucleotides agree with TRBD2. This CDR3 comprises 15 residues. Looked up from germline, CDR1 is SGHTA and CDR2 is FQGNSA. With 5 bases clipped from V and 3 bases from J, the junction kept 2 bases outside the gene matches. Written as DNA, the CDR3 is TGTGCCAGCAGCCCTAGCGGGGGGTACACCGGGGAGCTGTTTTTT. It specifies CASSPSGGYTGELFF.

The chain employs TRBV7-2 and TRBJ2-2; D is unresolved. Trimming cost V 6 bases and J 2 bases, with 4 bases left between them. This CDR3 has 12 residues. Germline values: CDR1 SGHTA, CDR2 FQGNSA. CDR3 residues: CASRPNTGELFF. The CDR3 nucleotides are TGTGCCAGCAGACCCAACACCGGGGAGCTGTTTTTT.

V gene TRBV6-2 or TRBV6-3 combines with J gene TRBJ1-2, with D possibly being TRBD1 (5 bases). The CDR3 contains 13 residues. Germline CDR1 MNHEY, CDR2 SVGEGT. The V gene lost 5 bases and the J gene lost 2 bases, with 9 bases spanning the gap. The CDR3 spells CASSTRDNYGYTF. The CDR3 DNA reads as TGTGCCAGCAGTACCCGGGACAACTATGGCTACACCTTC.

CDR3 amino acids: CASSLGPQGQPQHF. CDR3 sequence (DNA): TGTGCCAGCAGCTTAGGTCCTCAGGGTCAGCCCCAGCATTTT. The chain uses TRBV7-2 and TRBJ1-5; D perhaps matches TRBD1 (5 bases). The CDR3 contains 14 residues. The germline V gene encodes CDR1 SGHTA and CDR2 FQGNSA. The V end was cut by 1 base, the J end by 6 bases, with 10 bases between.

The rearrangement joins TRBV7-2 to TRBJ1-3; D possibly corresponds to TRBD1 (6 bases). In germline, CDR1 is SGHTA, CDR2 FQGNSA. The CDR3 loop spans 14 amino acids. The germline V and J ends were trimmed by 7 bases and 1 base, with 11 bases remaining between them. In DNA, the CDR3 is TGTGCCAGCATCCAGGGGCCTTCTGGAAACACCATATATTTT. Its translation is CASIQGPSGNTIYF.

V and J are TRBV2 and TRBJ1-6, with D tentatively TRBD1 (5 bases). The length of the CDR3 is 16 residues. V was trimmed by 6 bases and J by 7 bases, leaving 19 bases between them. From germline, CDR1 is SNHLY and CDR2 FYNNEI. CDR3 in DNA: TGTGCCAGCAGGAGGGACCACCGGGCCCCCAATTCACCCCTCCACTTT. Protein sequence: CASRRDHRAPNSPLHF.

This clone was counted once. The chain combines TRBV19 with TRBJ1-4; possibly TRBD1 for D (6 bases). The germline gives CDR1 LNHDA, CDR2 SQIVND (reference sequence). Trimming removed 6 bases at V and 7 bases at J, with 15 bases between. CDR3 length: 14 amino acids. Here the CDR3 reads CASSNRAGSEKLFF. In DNA, the CDR3 is TGTGCCAGTAGCAACAGGGCCGGGAGTGAAAAACTGTTTTTT.

Note on this clone: One junction end does not reproduce the germline sequence, and a read error may be involved. J is TRBJ2-7 and V is TRBV3-1 (or the pseudogene TRBV3-2); 7 nucleotides line up with TRBD2. Germline V lookup: CDR1 LGHDT, CDR2 YNNKEL (reference sequence). This CDR3 region has 15 residues. CDR3 protein: CASSQGGGPGYGQYF. CDR3 sequence (DNA): TGTGCCAGCAGCCAAGGCGGGGGTCCGGGGTACGGGCAGTACTTC.

V is TRBV7-9 and J is TRBJ1-1; no definite D call. Per the germline V gene, CDR1 is SEHNR and CDR2 is FQNEAQ (reference sequence). The CDR3 covers 14 residues. Between the trimmed V and J ends, which lost 5 bases and 1 base, there was a span of 11 bases. The CDR3 nucleotides are TGTGCCAGCAGCAGCGCCGGGTCGAACACTGAAGCTTTCTTT. Translation: CASSSAGSNTEAFF.

This chain joins TRBV9 and TRBJ2-6; weak D call: TRBD1 (5 bases). Trimming pared 1 base from V and 0 bases from J, leaving 11 bases between. The CDR3 spans 17 residues. Looked up from germline, CDR1 is SGDLS and CDR2 is YYNGEE. Here the CDR3 reads CASSVNPRASGANVLTF. The CDR3 bases are TGTGCCAGCAGCGTAAACCCCAGGGCCTCTGGGGCCAACGTCCTGACTTTC.

CDR3 in DNA: TGTGCCAGTAGTATAAAGGTCGCCCAACCCTGGCCCTGGAGCTCTGGAAACACCATATATTTT. Translating it yields CASSIKVAQPWPWSSGNTIYF. The chain couples TRBV19 to TRBJ1-3; unclear D gene. Looked up from germline, CDR1 is LNHDA and CDR2 is SQIVND (reference sequence). CDR3 length: 21 amino acids. The V and J ends lost 2 bases and 0 bases respectively, with 26 bases between them.

This clone is a singleton in its sample. The J gene is TRBJ1-4, the V gene TRBV7-2; D gene ambiguous. Between the trimmed V and J ends, which lost 3 bases and 8 bases, there was a span of 10 bases. Per germline, CDR1 SGHTA and CDR2 FQGNSA. The CDR3 totals 13 residues. The CDR3 DNA reads as TGTGCCAGCAGCTTCTCAGGACGGGAAAAACTGTTTTTT. It is translated as CASSFSGREKLFF.

V usage is TRBV5-1 and J usage is TRBJ2-5; D might be TRBD1 (5 bases). The germline gives CDR1 SGHRS, CDR2 YFSETQ. The CDR3 length is 14 residues. The germline V and J ends were trimmed by 0 bases and 1 base, with 7 bases remaining between them. CDR3 in DNA: TGCGCCAGCAGCTTGGGACAGTCCCAAGAGACCCAGTACTTC. Its protein product is CASSLGQSQETQYF.

In this sample, this clone turned up a few times. The V call is TRBV7-3, the J call TRBJ1-2; possibly TRBD1 for D (5 bases). V lost 4 bases and J lost 7, with 13 bases in between. Germline CDR1 reads SGHTA; CDR2 reads FQGTGA. The CDR3 spans 13 residues. Here the CDR3 reads CASSYDHGAGYTF. DNA of the CDR3: TGTGCCAGCAGCTATGACCACGGGGCTGGCTACACCTTC.

The chain joins TRBV4-3 to TRBJ2-7; no firm D call. The V and J ends lost 1 base and 6 bases respectively, with 7 bases between them. The germline gives CDR1 LGHNA, CDR2 YSLEER. CDR3 length: 12 residues. The DNA for the CDR3 is TGCGCCAGCAGCCAAGGTGGTATCGAGCAGTACTTC. This codes for CASSQGGIEQYF.

V usage is TRBV19 and J usage is TRBJ1-3, with D tentatively TRBD1 (6 bases). Germline V gene data show CDR1 as LNHDA and CDR2 as SQIVND (reference sequence). The V gene lost 4 bases and the J gene lost 4 bases, with 8 bases spanning the gap. This CDR3 is built from 13 residues. The CDR3 bases are TGTGCCAGTAGTAGCGACAGGGGAAACACCATATATTTT. Translated, it gives CASSSDRGNTIYF.

The chain has TRBV2 and TRBJ2-2, with D perhaps TRBD2 (6 bases). This CDR3 is built from 17 residues. Trimming left V 0 bases short and J 5 bases short, with 16 bases between. Germline assignment: CDR1 SNHLY and CDR2 FYNNEI. The CDR3 sequence is CASSEAGRGARTGELFF. The CDR3 region has the DNA TGTGCCAGCAGTGAAGCTGGGCGGGGAGCGCGGACCGGGGAGCTGTTTTTT. The whole variable domain, remainder taken from reference TRBV2 and TRBJ2-2, is EPEVTQTPSHQVTQMGQEVILRCVPISNHLYFYWYRQILGQKVEFLVSFYNNEISEKSEIFDDQFSVERPDGSNFTLKIRSTKLEDSAMYFCASSEAGRGARTGELFFGEGSRLTVL.

Points on this clone: Germline and junction disagree at one end, which may indicate a read error. The genes are TRBV2 and TRBJ2-7; 9 bases are a match to TRBD1. The CDR3 is 13 amino acids. Germline V gene data show CDR1 as SNHLY and CDR2 as FYNNEI. Here the CDR3 DNA reads TGTGCCAGCAAGGGGACAGGGTCCTCCGAGCAGTACTTC. Translating gives CASKGTGSSEQYF.

The J gene is TRBJ2-3, the V gene TRBV24-1, with D perhaps matching TRBD1 (6 bases). The CDR3 has 14 amino acids. CDR1 and CDR2 (germline): KGHDR, SFDVKD. The germline V and J ends were trimmed by 6 bases and 2 bases, with 11 bases remaining between them. CDR3 protein: CATSLTGYTDTQYF. CDR3 in DNA: TGTGCCACCAGTCTTACAGGGTACACAGATACGCAGTATTTT.